These T cell receptor beta chains were read from a single sample in a study of CD8 T cells in ankylosing spondylitis. TCRdb called the 5' RACE reads again in MiXCR, with one record for every CDR3 protein. This sample has 200,000 to 300,000 distinct CDR3 sequences, with under 8.5% found just once. The sequenced sample was blood, either unsorted or a sorted T cell fraction (not recorded which). The source of these receptors is a female donor with ankylosing spondylitis or in good health (not recorded which). Each CDR3 is given with its conserved first and last residue. Fields, in order: CDR3 protein, J gene, D gene, V gene, CDR3 length. A D gene is named only where the DNA matches it firmly.

CDR3 protein: CASSDRSHEQYF
J gene: TRBJ2-7
D gene: NA
V gene: TRBV2
CDR3 length: 12

CDR3 protein: CSVVSGRDYEQYF
J gene: TRBJ2-7
D gene: TRBD2
V gene: TRBV29-1
CDR3 length: 13

CDR3 protein: CASSPPGQGLNEQFF
J gene: TRBJ2-1
D gene: TRBD1
V gene: TRBV18
CDR3 length: 15

CDR3 protein: CSAHTGGSNTDTQYF
J gene: TRBJ2-3
D gene: TRBD1
V gene: TRBV20-1
CDR3 length: 15

CDR3 protein: CSASDRGTEAFF
J gene: TRBJ1-1
D gene: TRBD1
V gene: TRBV20-1
CDR3 length: 12

CDR3 protein: CASSPSSRGAHEQYF
J gene: TRBJ2-7
D gene: NA
V gene: TRBV13
CDR3 length: 15

CDR3 protein: CVSSFYQAAGANVLTF
J gene: TRBJ2-6
D gene: NA
V gene: TRBV28
CDR3 length: 16

CDR3 protein: CASSLAGAGVSDTQYF
J gene: TRBJ2-3
D gene: TRBD2
V gene: TRBV7-2
CDR3 length: 16

CDR3 protein: CASSPTGTGIYNEQFF
J gene: TRBJ2-1
D gene: TRBD1
V gene: TRBV7-2
CDR3 length: 16

CDR3 protein: CSVRGLAKNIQYF
J gene: TRBJ2-4
D gene: NA
V gene: TRBV29-1
CDR3 length: 13

CDR3 protein: CANSGTATYEQYF
J gene: TRBJ2-7
D gene: TRBD2
V gene: TRBV6-5
CDR3 length: 13

CDR3 protein: CASRDLRNEQFF
J gene: TRBJ2-1
D gene: NA
V gene: TRBV6-2/TRBV6-3
CDR3 length: 12

CDR3 protein: CALNRGPDEKLFF
J gene: TRBJ1-4
D gene: NA
V gene: TRBV6-6
CDR3 length: 13

CDR3 protein: CASSGGLGTGFIYDGYTF
J gene: TRBJ1-2
D gene: TRBD1
V gene: TRBV6-1
CDR3 length: 18

CDR3 protein: CASSPGTADQETQYF
J gene: TRBJ2-5
D gene: TRBD1
V gene: TRBV12-3/TRBV12-4
CDR3 length: 15

CDR3 protein: CASSFGTPNSGNTIYF
J gene: TRBJ1-3
D gene: NA
V gene: TRBV7-2
CDR3 length: 16

CDR3 protein: CSAPPGLGSNEQFF
J gene: TRBJ2-1
D gene: TRBD2
V gene: TRBV20-1
CDR3 length: 14

CDR3 protein: CASSFSLRASGRGDEQFF
J gene: TRBJ2-1
D gene: TRBD2
V gene: TRBV5-5
CDR3 length: 18

CDR3 protein: CASSIGQGASEQYF
J gene: TRBJ2-7
D gene: TRBD1
V gene: TRBV5-6
CDR3 length: 14

CDR3 protein: CSSRTGATGELFF
J gene: TRBJ2-2
D gene: TRBD1
V gene: TRBV29-1
CDR3 length: 13

CDR3 protein: CASSFQLAGAHNEQFF
J gene: TRBJ2-1
D gene: TRBD2
V gene: TRBV12-3/TRBV12-4
CDR3 length: 16

CDR3 protein: CASSPLTSVGGQYF
J gene: TRBJ2-7
D gene: NA
V gene: TRBV7-2
CDR3 length: 14

CDR3 protein: CASRYRRARDTDTQYF
J gene: TRBJ2-3
D gene: NA
V gene: TRBV7-2
CDR3 length: 16

CDR3 protein: CASSFGQGRHTDTQYF
J gene: TRBJ2-3
D gene: TRBD1
V gene: TRBV7-9
CDR3 length: 16

CDR3 protein: CASSQGGGYGYTF
J gene: TRBJ1-2
D gene: NA
V gene: TRBV4-3
CDR3 length: 13

CDR3 protein: CSAKGPNQPQHF
J gene: TRBJ1-5
D gene: NA
V gene: TRBV20-1
CDR3 length: 12

CDR3 protein: CASSQWGLAYTF
J gene: TRBJ1-2
D gene: NA
V gene: TRBV14
CDR3 length: 12

CDR3 protein: CSARDAGTGAYEQYF
J gene: TRBJ2-7
D gene: TRBD1
V gene: TRBV20-1
CDR3 length: 15

CDR3 protein: CASSPSAEYAGYTF
J gene: TRBJ1-2
D gene: NA
V gene: TRBV3-1
CDR3 length: 14

CDR3 protein: CATSRGGRAEAFF
J gene: TRBJ1-1
D gene: NA
V gene: TRBV15
CDR3 length: 13

CDR3 protein: CSAPLDTLGANYGYTF
J gene: TRBJ1-2
D gene: NA
V gene: TRBV20-1
CDR3 length: 16

CDR3 protein: CATSDFPTGSADQPQHF
J gene: TRBJ1-5
D gene: NA
V gene: TRBV24-1
CDR3 length: 17

CDR3 protein: CASSYGLANEQFF
J gene: TRBJ2-1
D gene: TRBD2
V gene: TRBV4-3
CDR3 length: 13

CDR3 protein: CAAKGPSGENTGELFF
J gene: TRBJ2-2
D gene: TRBD2
V gene: TRBV12-3/TRBV12-4
CDR3 length: 16

CDR3 protein: CASSRLRGTRVAGELFF
J gene: TRBJ2-2
D gene: TRBD2
V gene: TRBV4-1
CDR3 length: 17

CDR3 protein: CSARDYGQPHTIYF
J gene: TRBJ1-3
D gene: NA
V gene: TRBV20-1
CDR3 length: 14

CDR3 protein: CASSQDRGGNTEAFF
J gene: TRBJ1-1
D gene: NA
V gene: TRBV4-3
CDR3 length: 15

CDR3 protein: CASSYSPNIGRKYF
J gene: TRBJ2-4
D gene: NA
V gene: TRBV6-2/TRBV6-3
CDR3 length: 14

CDR3 protein: CASSRGDGDYEQYF
J gene: TRBJ2-7
D gene: NA
V gene: TRBV7-2
CDR3 length: 14

CDR3 protein: CATSTRDSLSTTYEQYF
J gene: TRBJ2-7
D gene: TRBD1
V gene: TRBV15
CDR3 length: 17

CDR3 protein: CASRQTVNTEAFF
J gene: TRBJ1-1
D gene: NA
V gene: TRBV7-8
CDR3 length: 13

CDR3 protein: CATMGATQETQYF
J gene: TRBJ2-5
D gene: NA
V gene: TRBV7-9
CDR3 length: 13

CDR3 protein: CASSPYIQGTYGYTF
J gene: TRBJ1-2
D gene: TRBD1
V gene: TRBV5-5
CDR3 length: 15

CDR3 protein: CASSFAKTGEKLFF
J gene: TRBJ1-4
D gene: NA
V gene: TRBV5-1
CDR3 length: 14

CDR3 protein: CSARGLAGVAHNEQFF
J gene: TRBJ2-1
D gene: TRBD2
V gene: TRBV20-1
CDR3 length: 16

CDR3 protein: CATSSLMSSGRGNEQFF
J gene: TRBJ2-1
D gene: TRBD2
V gene: TRBV15
CDR3 length: 17

CDR3 protein: CASSSGPGITNEKLFF
J gene: TRBJ1-4
D gene: NA
V gene: TRBV5-1
CDR3 length: 16

CDR3 protein: CSVVGVEMNTEAFF
J gene: TRBJ1-1
D gene: NA
V gene: TRBV29-1
CDR3 length: 14

CDR3 protein: CASSLIRQGSNQPQHF
J gene: TRBJ1-5
D gene: NA
V gene: TRBV28
CDR3 length: 16

CDR3 protein: CASSEGTLGNTIYF
J gene: TRBJ1-3
D gene: NA
V gene: TRBV9
CDR3 length: 14

CDR3 protein: CASSLGDLDEQFF
J gene: TRBJ2-1
D gene: NA
V gene: TRBV7-9
CDR3 length: 13

CDR3 protein: CASSFRGPTYEQYF
J gene: TRBJ2-7
D gene: NA
V gene: TRBV5-1
CDR3 length: 14